Detailed here is one TCR beta chain. The data belong to a study of OX40 agonist ivuxolimab in advanced cancers. This CDR3 has 16 residues. V lost 2 bases to trimming and J lost 6 bases; unmatched junction nucleotides: 12. Germline V gene lookup returns CDR1 SGHVS and CDR2 FQNEAQ. Profiling relied on immunoSEQ multiplex PCR, and the TCRdb table lists in-frame clones only, not all of them. This sample carries approximately 82,000 clones, 85% to 90% of them seen once, and the ten largest clones take 2% to 3%. This chain joins TRBV7-8 and TRBJ2-7; 8 positions match TRBD2. The receptor comes from an adult with an advanced solid tumor such as melanoma, head and neck, liver or kidney cancer. The source was CD4+ or CD8+ T cells sorted from blood, collected in a trial of the OX40 agonist ivuxolimab. This CDR3 reads CASSLRPLGAGGEQYF. DNA for the CDR3: TGTGCCAGCAGCTTAAGGCCCCTCGGGGCGGGGGGCGAGCAGTACTTC.